The T cell receptor (beta chain) described here comes from a study of T cells in Graves' hyperthyroidism and ophthalmopathy. TCR beta CDR3 region amplification was performed from RNA transcripts. The study used the HTBI primer set for a first-round RT-PCR of the TCR CDR3. TCRdb reprocessed the multiplex PCR reads with MiXCR, giving one entry per CDR3 protein. Among tens of thousands of distinct CDR3 sequences listed, roughly 51% were seen once. Germline assignment: CDR1 SGHRS and CDR2 YFSETQ. This CDR3 is built from 13 residues. The germline V and J ends were trimmed by 4 bases and 4 bases, with 9 bases remaining between them. This clonotype has at least ten counts.

The TCR comes from a man aged 18 to 29 with Graves' hyperthyroidism. The gene calls are TRBV5-1 and TRBJ1-5, with D possibly being TRBD1 (5 bases). Source material: peripheral blood or thyroid tissue (not recorded which). This chain's CDR3 is CASSPGQNQPQHF. In DNA, the CDR3 is TGCGCCAGCAGCCCGGGGCAGAATCAGCCCCAGCATTTT.